The clone carrying this T cell receptor (beta chain) was observed many times. Naive CD8 T cells were FACS-sorted by CD8+CD4-CCR7+CD45RA+ markers. Preparation of the bulk TCR libraries relied on previously described methods and listed TCR primers. TCRdb reprocessed the PCR reads via MiXCR and lists one record per CDR3 protein. The table records under 65,000 distinct CDR3 sequences, approximately 25% of them present only once. The data originate from a study of molecular identifiers for immune sequencing clone quantification. There are 18 residues in the CDR3. Germline V lookup: CDR1 SNHLY, CDR2 FYNNEI. V lost 0 bases to trimming and J lost 3 bases; unmatched junction nucleotides: 6.

The receptor comes from a human donor in good health. Some libraries in this study had Jurkat cell RNA spiked in. Sequencing was performed on naive CD8+ T cells from blood, with Jurkat cell RNA spiked in. Regarding subset: FACS-sorted CD8+CD4-CCR7+CD45RA+ naive T cells. The V call is TRBV2, the J call TRBJ2-6; TRBD2 matches 9 bases. This chain's CDR3 is CASSEAPAGGIGANVLTF. In DNA form, the CDR3 reads TGTGCCAGCAGTGAAGCGCCAGCGGGGGGTATTGGGGCCAACGTCCTGACTTTC.